This entry lists 18 T cell receptor beta chains sequenced from one sample in a study of cytomegalovirus exposure and HLA in healthy donors. The primer mix had 60 Vbeta and 13 Jbeta primers. Measured with immunoSEQ multiplex PCR; TCRdb has only the in-frame clones, and not every one. The sample records 100,000 to 150,000 clones, 55% to 75% being singletons. Sequenced material: PBMCs. The receptors were gathered from a man aged 45-60 years in good health and CMV-seropositive.

There are a few counts of this clone. The chain uses TRBV9 and TRBJ2-5; the match to TRBD2 covers 9 bases. V trimming: 7 bases; J trimming: 3 bases; junction bases outside the gene matches: 10. This CDR3 has 15 residues. Germline CDR1 is SGDLS and CDR2 is YYNGEE. The CDR3, as DNA: TGTGCCAGCTCCCGAAGCGGGAGGAGAGAAGAGACCCAGTACTTC. It specifies CASSRSGRREETQYF.

This chain connects TRBV6-6 to TRBJ2-7, with TRBD2 identical over 11 bases. The CDR3 loop spans 16 amino acids. After removal of 2 bases from V and 2 bases from J, the junction contained 5 bases not matched to a gene. Germline CDR1 MNHNY, CDR2 SVGAGI (reference sequence). The CDR3 sequence: CASSYAHSGGAYEQYF. DNA of the CDR3: TGTGCCAGCAGTTACGCCCATAGCGGGGGGGCCTACGAGCAGTACTTC.

This clone was recorded a few times. V is TRBV6-1 and J is TRBJ2-7; D gene unclear. The CDR3 contains 11 residues. Germline CDR1 is MNHNS and CDR2 is SASEGT. V was trimmed by 6 bases and J by 6 bases, leaving 9 bases between them. The CDR3 region has the DNA TGTGCCAGCAGGCGGTCGCGCGAGCAGTACTTC. Translation: CASRRSREQYF.

The CDR3 DNA sequence: TGTGCCAGCAGTTTTTTCCCGGGACAGTACAATGAGCAGTTCTTC. Its translation is CASSFFPGQYNEQFF. The chain joins TRBV27 to TRBJ2-1; 7 bases are a match to TRBD1. This CDR3 comprises 15 residues. The junction had 6 bases not matched to a gene; V was cut back by 3 bases and J by 4 bases. In germline, CDR1 is MNHEY, CDR2 SMNVEV (reference sequence).

Comment on this clone: At one end, the junction sequence differs from germline, possibly due to a read error. The V gene is TRBV19, the J gene TRBJ2-7; D perhaps matches TRBD2 (5 bases). This CDR3 contains 14 residues. From germline, CDR1 is LNHDA and CDR2 SQIVND (reference sequence). CDR3: CASMRADDYVDARF. The CDR3, as DNA: TGTGCCAGTATGAGGGCAGACGACTACGTTGACGCCCGCTTC. Filled out from reference TRBV19 and TRBJ2-7, the complete variable domain reads DGGITQSPKYLFRKEGQNVTLSCEQNLNHDAMYWYRQDPGQGLRLIYYSQIVNDFQKGDIAEGYSVSREKKESFPLTVTSAQKNPTAFYLCASMRADDYVDARFGPGTRLTVT.

The chain uses TRBV6-5 and TRBJ2-7; 8 bases align to TRBD1. With V trimmed by 6 bases and J by 2 bases, 3 bases remained unmatched. This CDR3 has 13 residues. Germline loops: CDR1 MNHEY, CDR2 SVGAGI. The CDR3 spells CASSRGQAYEQYF. The CDR3 DNA is TGTGCCAGCAGCCGGGGACAGGCCTACGAGCAGTACTTC.

The J gene is TRBJ1-1, the V gene TRBV2; D is ambiguous. V shed 3 bases and J shed 1 base, with 9 bases lying between them. In germline, CDR1 is SNHLY, CDR2 FYNNEI. This CDR3 contains 14 residues. The CDR3 nucleotides read TGTGCCAGCAGTGATCTGTCCCCGAACACTGAAGCTTTCTTT. This encodes CASSDLSPNTEAFF.

The chain combines TRBV7-3 with TRBJ2-7; tentative D call: TRBD2 (6 bases). CDR1 is SGHTA and CDR2 is FQGTGA in the germline V gene. The CDR3 runs 15 residues. The V and J ends lost 2 bases and 7 bases respectively, with 18 bases between them. The CDR3 sequence is CASSLEPGELKEQYF. The CDR3 DNA sequence: TGTGCCAGCAGCTTAGAACCGGGAGAACTAAAAGAGCAGTACTTC.

The CDR3 DNA sequence: TGTGCCAGCAGCTCTTACGCGGGGTCCCCTGAAGCTTTCTTT. Its translation is CASSSYAGSPEAFF. The chain employs TRBV5-4 and TRBJ1-1, with D uncertain. The CDR3 has 14 residues. CDR1 SGHNT and CDR2 YYREEE come from the germline V gene (reference sequence). Deletions cut 3 bases from V and 6 bases from J, with 15 bases between.

The chain has TRBV5-4 and TRBJ1-2, with TRBD1 matching 7 bases. Trimming cost V 3 bases and J 8 bases; bases outside gene matches: 7. The CDR3 length is 13 residues. The germline V gene has CDR1 SGHNT and CDR2 YYREEE (reference sequence). DNA of the CDR3: TGTGCCAGCAGCTCGCCGACAGGGTACGGCTACACCTTC. Translation gives CASSSPTGYGYTF.

Only a few counts were recorded for this clone. The V and J genes are TRBV28 and TRBJ2-2; a possible D gene is TRBD1 (6 bases). Germline V lookup: CDR1 MDHEN, CDR2 SYDVKM. Trimming took 3 bases from V and 2 from J, leaving 10 bases between them. The CDR3 loop spans 15 amino acids. Written as DNA, the CDR3 is TGTGCCAGCAGTTTTGCGGACAGAAACACCGGGGAGCTGTTTTTT. This gives the protein CASSFADRNTGELFF. The full variable domain, its missing parts supplied by reference TRBV28 and TRBJ2-2, is DVKVTQSSRYLVKRTGEKVFLECVQDMDHENMFWYRQDPGLGLRLIYFSYDVKMKEKGDIPEGYSVSREKKERFSLILESASTNQTSMYLCASSFADRNTGELFFGEGSRLTVL.

V is TRBV5-1 and J is TRBJ2-2, with TRBD2 as a possible D gene (5 bases). The CDR3 extends over 15 amino acids. V was shortened by 0 bases and J by 6 bases, with 12 bases between the two germline ends. Germline V gene sequence: CDR1 SGHRS, CDR2 YFSETQ. The CDR3 nucleotides read TGCGCCAGCAGCTTGGGATTACGGGGTCCCGGGGAGCTGTTTTTT. It encodes CASSLGLRGPGELFF.

This chain joins TRBV2 and TRBJ1-2; 11 bases are a match to TRBD1. CDR3 length: 15 amino acids. CDR1 SNHLY and CDR2 FYNNEI come from the germline V gene. V dropped 7 bases and J dropped 4; count of bases not matched to a gene: 8. The CDR3 DNA reads TGTGCCAGCATCCTGGACAGGGGGCGCCTCTATGGCTACACCTTC. It yields the protein CASILDRGRLYGYTF. The full variable domain, with the rest looked up from reference TRBV2 and TRBJ1-2, is EPEVTQTPSHQVTQMGQEVILRCVPISNHLYFYWYRQILGQKVEFLVSFYNNEISEKSEIFDDQFSVERPDGSNFTLKIRSTKLEDSAMYFCASILDRGRLYGYTFGSGTRLTVV.

V usage is TRBV23-1 and J usage is TRBJ2-7; D is perhaps TRBD1 (5 bases). TRBV23-1 is known as an ORF, though its function is uncertain. Trimming left V 0 bases short and J 0 bases short, with 12 bases between. The CDR3 is 16 residues long. CDR3 in DNA: TGCGCCAGCAGTCAATCGCTGGACAAGAGCTCCTACGAGCAGTACTTC. It encodes CASSQSLDKSSYEQYF.

The chain's CDR3 is CASSYGQGSYNSPLHF. The CDR3 coding sequence is TGCGCCAGCAGCTACGGACAGGGCTCCTATAATTCACCCCTCCACTTT. V gene TRBV4-1 combines with J gene TRBJ1-6, with 8 bases that match TRBD1. This CDR3 comprises 16 residues. V dropped 5 bases and J dropped 0; count of bases not matched to a gene: 3. Germline CDR1 MGHRA, CDR2 YSYEKL.

In this sample, this clone turned up a few times. A far larger clone is a single base away, which makes a read error likely. The chain carries TRBV15 and TRBJ2-1; D unclear. The CDR3 consists of 17 residues. Trimming stripped 5 bases from V and 6 bases from J, with 23 bases between. Per germline, CDR1 LNHNV and CDR2 YYDKDF (reference sequence). CDR3 coding DNA: TGTGCCACCAGCGGTCGGGTCGCCCACGCCTTCTCCAATGAGCAGTTCTTC. Its protein is CATSGRVAHAFSNEQFF.

Remarks on this clone: One end of the junction varies from germline; a read error may be responsible. The chain couples TRBV7-9 to TRBJ2-3; 9 bases are a match to TRBD2. Per the germline V gene, CDR1 is SEHNR and CDR2 is FQNEAQ (reference sequence). There are 19 residues in the CDR3. The CDR3 spells CSSSLGPGVAGDGTDTQYF. In nucleotides, the CDR3 is TGTTCCAGCAGCTTAGGTCCGGGAGTAGCGGGAGACGGCACAGATACGCAGTATTTT.

In DNA form, the CDR3 reads TGTGCCAGATCTTCAACAGGGGCCTCCTACGAGCAGTACTTC. It yields the protein CARSSTGASYEQYF. The V call is TRBV2, the J call TRBJ2-7; 7 bases are a match to TRBD1. CDR1 is SNHLY, CDR2 FYNNEI, per germline. The CDR3 covers 14 residues. J gave up 0 bases and V 9 bases, and 8 bases lay outside the gene matches.